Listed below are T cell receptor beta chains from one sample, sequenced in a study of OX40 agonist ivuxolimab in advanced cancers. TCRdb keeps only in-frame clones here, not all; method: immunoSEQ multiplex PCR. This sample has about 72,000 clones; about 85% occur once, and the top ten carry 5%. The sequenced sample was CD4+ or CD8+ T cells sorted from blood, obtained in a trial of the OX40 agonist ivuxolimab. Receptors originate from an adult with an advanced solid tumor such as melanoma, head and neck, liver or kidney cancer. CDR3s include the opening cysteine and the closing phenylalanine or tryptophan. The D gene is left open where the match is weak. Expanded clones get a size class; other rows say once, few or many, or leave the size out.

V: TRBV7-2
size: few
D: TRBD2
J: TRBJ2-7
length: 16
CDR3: CASSLESGRRAYEQYF
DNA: TGTGCCAGCAGCTTAGAGAGCGGGAGAAGGGCCTACGAGCAGTACTTC

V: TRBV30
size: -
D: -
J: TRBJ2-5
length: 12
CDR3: CAWTSGGTVPDF
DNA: TGTGCCTGGACCTCCGGTGGTACAGTTCCAGACTTC

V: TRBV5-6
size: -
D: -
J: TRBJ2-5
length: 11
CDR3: CASSRGVDEYF
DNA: TGTGCCAGCAGCCGGGGAGTGGATGAATACTTC

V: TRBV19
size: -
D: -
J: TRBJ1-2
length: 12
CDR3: CATAGSWYGYTF
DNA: TGTGCCACCGCGGGAAGTTGGTATGGCTACACCTTC

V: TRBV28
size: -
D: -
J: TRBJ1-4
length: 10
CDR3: CASGNEKLFF
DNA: TGTGCCAGCGGAAATGAAAAACTGTTTTTT

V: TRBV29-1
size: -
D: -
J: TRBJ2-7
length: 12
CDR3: CSVLGTFYEQYF
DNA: TGCAGCGTATTGGGCACCTTCTACGAGCAGTACTTC

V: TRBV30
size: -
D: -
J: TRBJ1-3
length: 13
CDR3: CALGGGNGNTIYF
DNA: TGTGCCCTAGGGGGGGGTAATGGAAACACCATATATTTT

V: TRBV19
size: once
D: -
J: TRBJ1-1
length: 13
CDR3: CASSINGNTEAFF
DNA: TGTGCCAGTAGTATAAACGGGAACACTGAAGCTTTCTTT

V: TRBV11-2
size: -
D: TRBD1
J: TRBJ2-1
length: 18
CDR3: CASSPIRGTGFRVSEQFF
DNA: TGTGCCAGCAGCCCGATTCGGGGGACAGGGTTTCGGGTGAGTGAGCAGTTCTTC

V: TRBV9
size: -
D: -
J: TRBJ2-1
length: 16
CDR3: CASSYKPRVSGNEQFF
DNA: TGTGCCAGCAGCTATAAACCCAGGGTTTCGGGCAATGAGCAGTTCTTC

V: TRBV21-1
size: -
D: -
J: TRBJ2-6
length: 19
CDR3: CASSNLASGGATGANVLTF
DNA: TGTGCCAGCAGCAATCTAGCTAGCGGGGGGGCAACTGGGGCCAACGTCCTGACTTTC

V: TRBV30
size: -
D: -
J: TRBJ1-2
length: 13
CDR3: CAWSVQVNYGYTF
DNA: TGTGCCTGGAGTGTACAAGTAAACTATGGCTACACCTTC

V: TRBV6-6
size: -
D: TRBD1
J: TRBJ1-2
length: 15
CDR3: CASSSSGTGKYGYTF
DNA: TGTGCCAGCAGTTCCTCCGGGACAGGGAAGTATGGCTACACCTTC

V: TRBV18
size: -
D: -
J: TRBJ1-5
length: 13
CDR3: CASSGGSDQPQHF
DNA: TGTGCCAGCTCAGGGGGGTCCGATCAGCCCCAGCATTTT

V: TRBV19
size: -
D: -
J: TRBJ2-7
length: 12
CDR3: CASSIGEYEQYF
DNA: TGTGCCAGTAGTATAGGAGAATACGAGCAGTACTTC

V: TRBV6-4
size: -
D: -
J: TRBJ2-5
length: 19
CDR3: CASSDFHLRGPPNQETQYF
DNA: TGTGCCAGCAGTGACTTCCACCTGCGGGGGCCACCCAACCAAGAGACCCAGTACTTC

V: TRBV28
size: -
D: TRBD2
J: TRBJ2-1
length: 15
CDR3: CASTLGTSAFNEQFF
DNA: TGTGCCAGCACCTTAGGCACTAGCGCTTTTAATGAGCAGTTCTTC

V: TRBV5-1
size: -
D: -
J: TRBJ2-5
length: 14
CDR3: CASSLEGTLPNQYF
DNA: TGCGCCAGCAGCCTGGAAGGGACCCTCCCTAACCAGTACTTC

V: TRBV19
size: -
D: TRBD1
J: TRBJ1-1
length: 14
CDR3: CASSRDRVNTEAFF
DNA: TGTGCCAGTAGTAGGGACAGGGTGAACACTGAAGCTTTCTTT

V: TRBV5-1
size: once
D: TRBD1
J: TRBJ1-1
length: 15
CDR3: CASSSLGQGVTEAFF
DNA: TGCGCCAGCAGCTCACTAGGACAGGGGGTCACTGAAGCTTTCTTT

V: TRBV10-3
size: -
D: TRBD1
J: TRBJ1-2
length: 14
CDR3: CAISRGQGAVGYTF
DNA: TGTGCCATCAGCCGCGGACAGGGAGCTGTTGGCTACACCTTC

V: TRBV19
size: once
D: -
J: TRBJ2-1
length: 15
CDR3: CASSIARTNYNEQFF
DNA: TGTGCCAGTAGTATAGCCCGGACAAATTACAATGAGCAGTTCTTC

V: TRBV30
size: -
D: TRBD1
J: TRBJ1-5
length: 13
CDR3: CACSRGRGQPQHF
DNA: TGTGCCTGCTCCAGGGGGCGCGGTCAGCCCCAGCATTTT

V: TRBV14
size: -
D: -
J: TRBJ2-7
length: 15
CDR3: CASSQGGTLSYEQYF
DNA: TGTGCCAGCAGCCAAGGGGGGACCCTCTCCTACGAGCAGTACTTC

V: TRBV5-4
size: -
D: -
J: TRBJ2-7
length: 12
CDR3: CASSSLGGEQYF
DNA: TGTGCCAGCAGCTCCCTTGGGGGCGAGCAGTACTTC

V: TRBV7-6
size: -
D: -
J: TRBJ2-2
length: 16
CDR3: CASSSRPGQNTGELFF
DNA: TGTGCCAGCAGCTCAAGGCCCGGACAGAACACCGGGGAGCTGTTTTTT

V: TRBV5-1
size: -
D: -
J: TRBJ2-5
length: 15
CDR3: CASITGGTTQETQYF
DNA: TGCGCCAGCATAACCGGAGGAACTACACAAGAGACCCAGTACTTC

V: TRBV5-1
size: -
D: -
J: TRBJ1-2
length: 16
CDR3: CASSLGFRAGHYGYTF
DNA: TGCGCCAGCAGCTTGGGGTTTCGCGCAGGGCACTATGGCTACACCTTC

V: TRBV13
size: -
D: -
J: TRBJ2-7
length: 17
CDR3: CASSLSGTGFQSYEQYF
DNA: TGTGCCAGCAGCTTAAGCGGGACAGGATTTCAGTCCTACGAGCAGTACTTC

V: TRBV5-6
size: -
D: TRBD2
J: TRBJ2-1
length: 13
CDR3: CASSLAGGNEQFF
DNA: TGTGCCAGCAGCTTGGCGGGGGGCAATGAGCAGTTCTTC

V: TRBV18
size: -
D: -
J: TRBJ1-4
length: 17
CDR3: CASSPSRRTATNEKLFF
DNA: TGTGCCAGCTCACCAAGTCGTCGGACGGCAACTAATGAAAAACTGTTTTTT